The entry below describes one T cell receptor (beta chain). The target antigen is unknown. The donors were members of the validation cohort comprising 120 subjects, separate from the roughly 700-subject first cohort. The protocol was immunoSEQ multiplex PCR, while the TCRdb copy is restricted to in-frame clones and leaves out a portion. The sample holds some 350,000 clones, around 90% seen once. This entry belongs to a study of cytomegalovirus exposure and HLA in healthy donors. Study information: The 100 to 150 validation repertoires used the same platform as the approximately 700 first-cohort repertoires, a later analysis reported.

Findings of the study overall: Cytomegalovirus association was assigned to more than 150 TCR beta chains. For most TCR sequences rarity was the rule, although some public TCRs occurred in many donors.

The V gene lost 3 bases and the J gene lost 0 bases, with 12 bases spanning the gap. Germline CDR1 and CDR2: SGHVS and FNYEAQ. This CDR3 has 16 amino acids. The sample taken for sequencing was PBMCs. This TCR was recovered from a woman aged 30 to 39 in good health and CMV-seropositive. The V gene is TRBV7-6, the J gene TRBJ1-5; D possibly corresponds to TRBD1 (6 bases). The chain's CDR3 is CASSLFVGGSNQPQHF. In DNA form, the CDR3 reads TGTGCCAGCAGCTTGTTCGTAGGGGGTAGCAATCAGCCCCAGCATTTT.